In this sample, the clone carrying this T cell receptor beta chain turned up a few times. Its antigen is not identified. Looked up from germline, CDR1 is SGHRS and CDR2 is YFSETQ. With V trimmed by 3 bases and J by 5 bases, 7 bases remained unmatched. The CDR3 sequence is 16 residues long. Study-level results: The TCR gene usage of tumor memory CD4+ T cells clustered together with blood and lymph node memory CD4+ cells and with lymph node naive CD4+ cells. Tumor-infiltrating Treg TCR alpha and beta sequences overlapped most with tumor naive CD4+ T cells, then blood naive.

Purified naive CD4+ T cells were depleted of CD25+ Tregs. Constant-region reverse primers amplified full-length variable regions, followed by semi-nested Nested Universal Primer A PCR. From the 5' RACE reads, TCRdb called clonotypes with MiXCR, one entry per CDR3 protein. There are about 50,000 distinct CDR3 sequences in the sample; roughly 17% occur only once, and under 3% lies in the top ten. Sequenced input: naive CD4+ T cells sorted from blood. The subset: naive CD4+ T cells, CD4+CD45RA+CD25-. The receptor was isolated from a female donor with breast cancer. The chain joins TRBV5-1 to TRBJ2-1; 11 positions match TRBD2. CDR3 in amino acids: CASSSLLAGGHNEQFF. Here the CDR3 DNA reads TGCGCCAGCAGCTCACTTCTAGCGGGGGGCCACAATGAGCAGTTCTTC.